This T cell receptor (beta chain) was found in a study of tumor-infiltrating lymphocytes in primary liver carcinoma. This clonotype was seen only a few times. Antigen specificity is unknown. This CDR3 is built from 14 residues. V was pared by 6 bases and J by 2 bases, with 6 bases of the junction left unmatched. Germline lookup yields CDR1 WSHSY and CDR2 SAAADI. RNA was extracted from whole blood without cell sorting, alongside germline DNA. Chronic HBV infection affected patients, none of whom had received treatment. The input was approximately 0.45 ug total RNA; TCR beta cDNA was made from it with a constant-region primer. Sequencing libraries for TCR beta derived from three nested multiplex PCR rounds that used slightly modified ARM-PCR. Running roughly 10 cycles apiece, the first two PCR rounds relied on TRBV1-TRBV30 forward primers together with a C-beta reverse primer. TCRdb re-analysed the multiplex PCR reads in MiXCR, keeping a single row per CDR3 protein. The sample lists a few hundred thousand distinct CDR3 sequences; roughly three fifths were seen once.

Study conclusions and caveats: Tumor region pairs outstripped tumor-adjacent and tumor-blood pairs in overlap.

The source of this sequence is a woman aged 30 to 39 with primary liver carcinoma and hepatitis B virus infection. V is TRBV10-2 and J is TRBJ2-7, with 8 bases fitting TRBD2. Material: peripheral blood. The CDR3 spells CASRISGKAYEQYF. The DNA for the CDR3 is TGCGCCAGCAGGATTAGCGGGAAAGCCTACGAGCAGTACTTC.